One sample yielded the 17 T cell receptor beta chains listed below, sequenced in a study of shared clonotypes between healthy human individuals. Data came from immunoSEQ multiplex PCR; TCRdb stores just in-frame clones and leaves some out. Seen here are a few million clones, roughly 90% observed once, and the top ten hold around 0.4%. Sample: naive CD4+ T cells from PBMCs. Subset given: CD45RA+ positively selected. The receptors come from a man aged 18 to 35 in good health. Some clones in this sample may be carry-over from other donors' samples.

The chain joins TRBV7-9 to TRBJ2-2, with 8 bases lining up with TRBD1. The CDR3 has 13 residues. V dropped 8 bases and J dropped 5; count of bases not matched to a gene: 4. Per the germline V gene, CDR1 is SEHNR and CDR2 is FQNEAQ (reference sequence). CDR3 amino acids: CASYQGATGELFF. DNA of the CDR3: TGTGCCAGCTATCAGGGGGCAACCGGGGAGCTGTTTTTT. The complete variable domain, with remaining parts taken from reference TRBV7-9 and TRBJ2-2, reads DTGVSQNPRHKITKRGQNVTFRCDPISEHNRLYWYRQTLGQGPEFLTYFQNEAQLEKSRLLSDRFSAERPKGSFSTLEIQRTEQGDSAMYLCASYQGATGELFFGEGSRLTVL.

This chain uses TRBV2 with TRBJ2-1, with TRBD2 matching 12 bases. Germline V lookup: CDR1 SNHLY, CDR2 FYNNEI. V lost 7 bases and J lost 9; bases outside the gene matches: 10. The CDR3 is 15 amino acids. DNA of the CDR3: TGTGCCAGCAACACCGGGACTAGCGGGTTGGGTGAGCAGTTCTTC. It encodes CASNTGTSGLGEQFF. Full variable domain (remainder filled in from reference TRBV2 and TRBJ2-1): EPEVTQTPSHQVTQMGQEVILRCVPISNHLYFYWYRQILGQKVEFLVSFYNNEISEKSEIFDDQFSVERPDGSNFTLKIRSTKLEDSAMYFCASNTGTSGLGEQFFGPGTRLTVL.

The table lists this clone with a count of one. The rearrangement links TRBV14 to TRBJ2-1; D gene ambiguous. CDR3 size: 11 residues. The V and J ends lost 6 bases and 3 bases respectively, with 3 bases between them. Germline V gene lookup returns CDR1 SGHDN and CDR2 FVKESK. The CDR3 spells CASSVYNEQFF. CDR3 nucleotides: TGTGCCAGCAGTGTCTACAATGAGCAGTTCTTC.

The chain joins TRBV27 to TRBJ2-5; the D gene is possibly TRBD2 (5 bases). V was pared by 3 bases and J by 4 bases, with 12 bases between. The germline V gene encodes CDR1 MNHEY and CDR2 SMNVEV (reference sequence). This CDR3 contains 14 residues. The CDR3 region has the DNA TGTGCCAGCAGTTTTAATAGGGCGGGAGAGACCCAGTACTTC. Encoded protein: CASSFNRAGETQYF.

The chain is built from TRBV11-2 and TRBJ2-3; the match to TRBD2 covers 7 bases. The V gene's germline CDR1 is SGHAT and CDR2 FQNNGV. This CDR3 region has 15 residues. The V and J ends lost 5 bases and 2 bases, in that order; junction bases with no gene match: 7. The CDR3, as DNA: TGTGCCAGCAGCCCGGGAGGACAAGCCACAGATACGCAGTATTTT. Its translation: CASSPGGQATDTQYF.

CDR3: CASSLRWGPQETQYF. As DNA, the CDR3 is TGCGCCAGCAGCTTGCGTTGGGGGCCCCAAGAGACCCAGTACTTC. V usage is TRBV5-1 and J usage is TRBJ2-5; TRBD1 might be the D (6 bases). This CDR3 has 15 residues. Germline lookup yields CDR1 SGHRS and CDR2 YFSETQ. The V and J ends lost 1 base and 1 base respectively, with 11 bases between them.

The chain has TRBV27 and TRBJ1-2, with a possible D match to TRBD1 (5 bases). This CDR3 spans 15 amino acids. Germline CDR1 and CDR2: MNHEY and SMNVEV (reference sequence). Trimming pared 6 bases from V and 5 bases from J, leaving 19 bases between. This chain's CDR3 is CASRPILGGKYGYTF. The CDR3 DNA sequence: TGTGCCAGCAGGCCTATCCTGGGGGGGAAATATGGCTACACCTTC.

The chain recombines TRBV7-3 with TRBJ2-1; D might be TRBD1 (6 bases). CDR1 SGHTA and CDR2 FQGTGA come from the germline V gene. Trimming shortened V by 5 bases and J by 5 bases, and 10 bases separated the two germline ends. This CDR3 has 13 residues. CDR3: CASSRGTDNEQFF. CDR3 coding DNA: TGTGCCAGCAGCAGGGGGACGGACAATGAGCAGTTCTTC.

The chain joins TRBV5-6 to TRBJ1-2; D gene unclear. The germline V gene has CDR1 SGHDT and CDR2 YYEEEE. Trimming stripped 0 bases from V and 0 bases from J, with 6 bases between. The CDR3 consists of 14 residues. CDR3 protein: CASSLDGTNYGYTF. In DNA form, the CDR3 reads TGTGCCAGCAGCTTGGACGGAACTAACTATGGCTACACCTTC.

The chain is built from TRBV5-1 and TRBJ1-1; D might be TRBD1 (6 bases). The CDR3 covers 17 residues. Per germline, CDR1 SGHRS and CDR2 YFSETQ. Trimming pared 0 bases from V and 0 bases from J, leaving 15 bases between. The CDR3 DNA reads as TGCGCCAGCAGCTTGGGAACACCACAGGGTGTGAACACTGAAGCTTTCTTT. This encodes CASSLGTPQGVNTEAFF.

This clone was picked up one time. The chain carries TRBV9 and TRBJ2-7; possibly TRBD2 for D (6 bases). There are 14 residues in the CDR3. With 3 bases removed from V and 3 bases from J, the gap between germline ends came to 13 bases. Germline-derived CDR1 and CDR2 are SGDLS and YYNGEE. CDR3 sequence reads: CASSATGVGYEQYF. CDR3 bases: TGTGCCAGCAGCGCCACGGGAGTTGGCTACGAGCAGTACTTC.

V usage is TRBV6-6 and J usage is TRBJ1-2; 8 bases are shared with TRBD1. V shed 2 bases, J shed 2 bases, and the junction held 1 base outside the gene matches. Germline V CDR1 and CDR2: MNHNY, SVGAGI (reference sequence). The CDR3 has 14 amino acids. In DNA form, the CDR3 reads TGTGCCAGCAGTTACGACAGGGGAAACTATGGCTACACCTTC. Translation: CASSYDRGNYGYTF.

This chain uses TRBV2 with TRBJ2-6; D is ambiguous. Trimming removed 7 bases from V and 0 bases from J, with 10 bases in between. From germline, CDR1 is SNHLY and CDR2 FYNNEI. The CDR3 loop spans 15 amino acids. CDR3 nucleotides: TGTGCCAGCAACAAAGACCGCTCTGGGGCCAACGTCCTGACTTTC. This encodes CASNKDRSGANVLTF. The full variable domain, its missing parts supplied by reference TRBV2 and TRBJ2-6, is EPEVTQTPSHQVTQMGQEVILRCVPISNHLYFYWYRQILGQKVEFLVSFYNNEISEKSEIFDDQFSVERPDGSNFTLKIRSTKLEDSAMYFCASNKDRSGANVLTFGAGSRLTVL.

The CDR3: CASMGEYQLNTEAFF. In DNA, the CDR3 is TGTGCCAGCATGGGGGAATACCAACTTAACACTGAAGCTTTCTTT. The chain combines TRBV28 with TRBJ1-1; possibly TRBD1 for D (5 bases). CDR1 is MDHEN and CDR2 is SYDVKM in the germline V gene. The ends were cut back, 7 bases at V and 2 bases at J, with 17 bases in the middle. This CDR3 comprises 15 residues. Full variable domain (remainder filled in from reference TRBV28 and TRBJ1-1): DVKVTQSSRYLVKRTGEKVFLECVQDMDHENMFWYRQDPGLGLRLIYFSYDVKMKEKGDIPEGYSVSREKKERFSLILESASTNQTSMYLCASMGEYQLNTEAFFGQGTRLTVV.

The chain joins TRBV28 to TRBJ2-5; D is unclear. The CDR3 contains 12 residues. Trimming removed 4 bases at V and 3 bases at J, with 6 bases between. Germline V CDR1 and CDR2: MDHEN, SYDVKM. The CDR3 loop reads CASSSYKETQYF. The CDR3 DNA follows: TGTGCCAGCAGTTCTTACAAAGAGACCCAGTACTTC.

The chain uses TRBV5-1 and TRBJ2-3, with 7 bases lining up with TRBD1. CDR1 is SGHRS and CDR2 is YFSETQ in the germline V gene. This CDR3 comprises 15 residues. V lost 4 bases to trimming and J lost 0 bases; unmatched junction nucleotides: 5. The CDR3 nucleotides are TGCGCCAGCAGCAGGGACAGCCCTAGCACAGATACGCAGTATTTT. The encoded protein is CASSRDSPSTDTQYF.

The J gene is TRBJ1-1, the V gene TRBV7-3, with D possibly matching TRBD1 (5 bases). The CDR3 is 15 residues long. V lost 2 bases and J 3 bases, leaving 13 bases between the germline ends. Germline V lookup: CDR1 SGHTA, CDR2 FQGTGA. For the CDR3, the DNA is TGTGCCAGCAGCTTATCAGGGACCGAGGACACTGAAGCTTTCTTT. It encodes CASSLSGTEDTEAFF.